The sample holds many counts of the clone carrying this TCR beta chain. Its antigen is undetermined. This entry belongs to a study of molecular identifiers for immune sequencing clone quantification. Study results and caveats: Clones above 20 RNA copies held over 97% of effector molecules, under 1% in naive cells.

One entry per CDR3 protein results from TCRdb running MiXCR on the PCR reads. The sample holds roughly 630,000 distinct CDR3 sequences; roughly 23% are singletons and the top ten take about 0.8%. The sequence was obtained from a human donor in good health. Some libraries in this study had Jurkat cell RNA spiked in. Material for sequencing was naive CD8+ T cells from blood, with Jurkat cell RNA spiked in. Described subset: FACS-sorted CD8+CD4-CCR7+CD45RA+ naive T cells.

CDR3 sequence reads: CASSLEPGLAGSYEQYF. The CDR3 nucleotides read TGTGCCAGCAGCTTGGAGCCGGGACTAGCGGGATCCTACGAGCAGTACTTC. V gene TRBV5-6 combines with J gene TRBJ2-7; 13 positions agree with TRBD2. The V gene's germline CDR1 is SGHDT and CDR2 YYEEEE. The CDR3 runs 17 residues. V trimming: 0 bases; J trimming: 1 base; junction bases outside the gene matches: 4.